This T cell receptor beta chain was documented in a study of shared clonotypes between healthy human individuals. Terminally differentiated effector memory CD45RA+ cells were excluded by CCR7 positive selection of CD45RO-negative cells. The assay was immunoSEQ multiplex PCR, and TCRdb's table has in-frame clones only and misses some. The sample includes around 1.9 million clones, about 93% of them seen just once. CDR3 size: 13 residues. Germline-derived CDR1 and CDR2 are MGHRA and YSYEKL. Trimming removed 5 bases at V and 2 bases at J, with 9 bases between. The sequenced sample was naive CD8+ T cells from PBMCs. This receptor was obtained from a man in his late teens or twenties in good health. Some clones in this sample may be carry-over from other donors' samples. The chain combines TRBV4-1 with TRBJ2-5; TRBD1 is a possible D gene (5 bases). The CDR3: CASSGQGQETQYF. Here the CDR3 DNA reads TGCGCCAGCAGCGGGCAGGGTCAAGAGACCCAGTACTTC.